A selection of T cell receptor beta chains follows, all from one sample in a study of cytomegalovirus exposure and HLA in healthy donors. Some clones are missing from TCRdb's copy, which holds only in-frame ones; the method was immunoSEQ multiplex PCR. The sample contains about 140,000 clones, roughly 88% of which appear only once. The sequencing sample was made of PBMCs. The receptors derive from a woman aged 40 to 49 in good health and CMV-seronegative. The CDR3 runs from the conserved cysteine through the conserved F or W. A D gene is named only where the DNA matches it firmly. Clone size is shown for a subset of rows, as once, few, many or a class of expanded clone.

CDR3 protein,CDR3 DNA,clone size,V gene,J gene,D gene
CASSRESTYEQYF,TGTGCCAGCAGCCGGGAGTCAACCTACGAGCAGTACTTC,-,TRBV25-1,TRBJ2-7,-
CASSVEGTSGYYEQYF,TGTGCCAGCAGCGTAGAAGGGACTAGCGGGTACTACGAGCAGTACTTC,-,TRBV7-2,TRBJ2-7,TRBD2
CASSQETGSNTGELFF,TGTGCCAGCAGCCAAGAGACAGGCTCGAACACCGGGGAGCTGTTTTTT,-,TRBV4-2,TRBJ2-2,-
CASSRGQRISGELFF,TGTGCCAGTAGTAGGGGACAAAGGATATCCGGGGAGCTGTTTTTT,-,TRBV19,TRBJ2-2,-
CASSAQGLAWSTDTQYF,TGTGCCAGCAGCGCCCAAGGACTAGCTTGGAGCACAGATACGCAGTATTTT,-,TRBV2,TRBJ2-3,TRBD2
CASRIMTSGSVDTQYF,TGTGCCAGCAGGATTATGACTAGCGGGAGTGTTGATACGCAGTATTTT,-,TRBV5-4,TRBJ2-3,TRBD2
CASEAGPGNTIYF,TGTGCCAGCGAAGCAGGGCCTGGAAACACCATATATTTT,-,TRBV28,TRBJ1-3,-
CASSQGGADTQYF,TGTGCCAGCTCACAAGGGGGCGCAGATACGCAGTATTTT,-,TRBV18,TRBJ2-3,TRBD1
CAWSIPGAVAFF,TGTGCCTGGAGTATCCCAGGTGCCGTCGCTTTCTTT,-,TRBV30,TRBJ1-1,-
CASSPLRVSTYNEQFF,TGTGCCAGTAGCCCCCTACGGGTGTCCACGTACAATGAGCAGTTCTTC,-,TRBV19,TRBJ2-1,-
CASSRSGQETDTQYF,TGTGCCAGCAGTCGATCCGGACAGGAAACAGATACGCAGTATTTT,-,TRBV11-2,TRBJ2-3,TRBD1
CASSSDNLSYEQYF,TGTGCCAGCAGCTCGGACAACCTCTCCTACGAGCAGTACTTC,-,TRBV7-9,TRBJ2-7,-
CASSFERASGSPLDTQYF,TGTGCCAGCAGCTTTGAACGCGCTAGCGGGAGTCCCTTAGATACGCAGTATTTT,-,TRBV7-2,TRBJ2-3,TRBD2
CASSQAQGTHEQYF,TGTGCCAGCAGCCAAGCCCAGGGTACCCACGAGCAGTACTTC,-,TRBV4-2,TRBJ2-7,-
CASSLGLVTGELFF,TGTGCCAGCAGCTTAGGACTTGTCACCGGGGAGCTGTTTTTT,-,TRBV5-6,TRBJ2-2,-
CASSPMTSLGKEQFF,TGTGCCAGCAGCCCAATGACTAGTCTGGGCAAGGAGCAGTTCTTC,once,TRBV5-4,TRBJ2-1,-
CASSLWQEREAFF,TGTGCCAGCAGCTTATGGCAGGAACGCGAAGCTTTCTTT,-,TRBV7-9,TRBJ1-1,-
CASSETRDRGKNGYTF,TGTGCCAGCAGTGAAACTCGGGACAGAGGGAAGAATGGCTACACCTTC,once,TRBV2,TRBJ1-2,TRBD1
CAWSGTAFSPLHF,TGTGCCTGGAGCGGGACAGCTTTTTCACCCCTCCACTTT,-,TRBV30,TRBJ1-6,TRBD1
CASSYTTSSYNEQFF,TGTGCCAGCAGTTACACGACAAGCTCCTACAATGAGCAGTTCTTC,-,TRBV6-5,TRBJ2-1,-
CASSVGGQLWNEQFF,TGTGCCAGCAGCGTAGGAGGCCAGTTATGGAATGAGCAGTTCTTC,-,TRBV9,TRBJ2-1,-
CASSRRGGSTTDTQYF,TGTGCCAGCAGCCGGAGGGGCGGGAGTACGACAGATACGCAGTATTTT,-,TRBV5-4,TRBJ2-3,TRBD2
CASSPGTHNEQFF,TGTGCCAGCAGCCCAGGGACTCACAATGAGCAGTTCTTC,-,TRBV7-9,TRBJ2-1,-
CAWSTKLGLPISPQHF,TGTGCCTGGAGTACGAAGCTGGGCTTGCCAATCAGTCCCCAGCATTTT,-,TRBV30,TRBJ1-5,-
CAISESTPGVGGYTF,TGTGCCATCAGTGAGTCGACTCCGGGGGTTGGTGGCTACACCTTC,-,TRBV10-3,TRBJ1-2,-
CASSSYISGAGAYNEQFF,TGTGCCAGCAGTTCTTATATCTCCGGCGCCGGGGCCTACAATGAGCAGTTCTTC,-,TRBV28,TRBJ2-1,-
CASSLRLAGTDTQYF,TGTGCCAGCAGCTTGAGGCTAGCGGGCACAGATACGCAGTATTTT,-,TRBV5-4,TRBJ2-3,TRBD2
CASSPGQGLYGYTF,TGTGCCAGCAGTCCGGGACAGGGACTCTATGGCTACACCTTC,once,TRBV27,TRBJ1-2,TRBD1
CASSPQAGGYYEQYF,TGTGCCAGCAGCCCCCAAGCGGGAGGATACTACGAGCAGTACTTC,-,TRBV11-2,TRBJ2-7,TRBD2